One sample yielded the 24 T cell receptor beta chains listed below, sequenced in a study of tumor and adjacent non-tumor tissue in lung cancer. No cell sorting was done before RNA was extracted from the tissue. More than 3 cm separated this lung sample from the edge of the tumor. Three rounds of nested PCR, following a modified ARM-PCR protocol, produced the TCRbeta library. TCRdb reprocessed the multiplex PCR reads with MiXCR, giving one entry per CDR3 protein. The sample carries 60,000 to 85,000 distinct CDR3 sequences, 76% recorded once. Sequenced material: distant non-tumor lung tissue. All receptors come from an older man with non-small cell lung cancer.

On this clonotype: The germline gene is not matched at one end of the junction; a read error may be the cause. The J gene is TRBJ2-7, the V gene TRBV4-1; 10 bases align to TRBD2. Germline V CDR1 and CDR2: MGHRA, YSYEKL. This CDR3 is 16 amino acids long. The CDR3 bases are TGCGCCAGCAGCCGGACACTAGCGGGAAACGTGGACGAGGAGTACTTC. Translated, it gives CASSRTLAGNVDEEYF.

The chain couples TRBV11-2 to TRBJ2-2, with D perhaps matching TRBD1 (6 bases). With 1 base removed from V and 6 bases from J, the gap between germline ends came to 15 bases. The CDR3 covers 16 residues. CDR1 is SGHAT, CDR2 FQNNGV, per germline. CDR3 in amino acids: CASSLVATGFPGELFF. For the CDR3, the DNA is TGTGCCAGCAGCTTAGTGGCCACAGGGTTTCCCGGGGAGCTGTTTTTT.

Points on this clonotype: Relative to the germline gene, one junction end is altered; a read error may explain this. The V gene is TRBV11-3, the J gene TRBJ1-1, with D uncertain. Germline CDR1 and CDR2: SGHNT and YENEEA. The length of the CDR3 is 13 residues. The CDR3 DNA sequence: TGTGCCGGCAGCAGGTATCCTTGGCCTGATGCTTTCTTT. Translated: CAGSRYPWPDAFF.

This clonotype was found once. The conserved phenylalanine or tryptophan is not found at the CDR3 terminus, so this likely reflects a read error. The limits of the CDR3 on the DNA are not certain, so only TCRdb's listed CDR3 is given. V and J are TRBV6-2 or TRBV6-3 and TRBJ1-1; the DNA was not used to check the table's D call, TRBD1. The CDR3 is made up of 15 amino acids, end residues included. The germline CDR1 and CDR2 sequences are MNHEY and SVGEGT. The CDR3 sequence is CVSRPFVGQRRETFL.

As regards this clonotype: The junction departs from germline at one end; a sequencing error may be responsible. The CDR3 is CASSFTGFGQPQQF. The CDR3 bases are TGTGCCAGTAGCTTCACAGGGTTCGGTCAGCCCCAGCAATTT. This chain connects TRBV7-8 to TRBJ1-5, with a possible D match to TRBD1 (6 bases). This CDR3 contains 14 residues. The germline gives CDR1 SGHVS, CDR2 FQNEAQ. Drawing the rest from reference TRBV7-8 and TRBJ1-5, the complete variable domain is GAGVSQSPRYKVAKRGQDVALRCDPISGHVSLFWYQQALGQGPEFLTYFQNEAQLDKSGLPSDRFFAERPEGSVSTLKIQRTQQEDSAVYLCASSFTGFGQPQQFGDGTRLSIL.

V is TRBV30 and J is TRBJ2-3; 7 nucleotides align to TRBD2. CDR1 GTSNPN and CDR2 SVGIG come from the germline V gene (reference sequence). Germline trimming cut 1 base from V and 8 bases from J; bases unmatched to any gene: 12. The CDR3 is 15 amino acids. CDR3 in DNA: TGTGCCTGGAGTGATCGCGGGAGCAGCACAAGTACGCAGTATTTT. It specifies CAWSDRGSSTSTQYF. The entire variable domain, with the rest obtained from reference TRBV30 and TRBJ2-3, is as follows: SQTIHQWPATLVQPVGSPLSLECTVEGTSNPNLYWYRQAAGRGLQLLFYSVGIGQISSEVPQNLSASRPQDRQFILSSKKLLLSDSGFYLCAWSDRGSSTSTQYFGPGTRLTVL.

This clonotype was observed at least ten times. The chain couples TRBV6-2 or TRBV6-3 to TRBJ1-2; D ambiguous. The ends were cut back, 5 bases at V and 4 bases at J, with 11 bases in the middle. The CDR3 spans 13 residues. The germline gives CDR1 MNHEY, CDR2 SVGEGT. DNA for the CDR3: TGTGCCAGCAGTGCCGCCAGAATCTATGGCTACACCTTC. Amino acid sequence: CASSAARIYGYTF.

Note on this clonotype: A junction boundary mismatches the germline segment, possibly from a read error. This chain uses TRBV11-1 with TRBJ2-5; D call uncertain. This CDR3 is 14 amino acids long. Looked up from germline, CDR1 is SGHAT and CDR2 is FQDESV (reference sequence). The chain's CDR3 is CASSQVTDEEAQYF. The CDR3 nucleotides read TGTGCCAGCAGCCAAGTAACAGACGAAGAGGCCCAGTACTTC. Based on the CDR3 plus reference TRBV11-1 and TRBJ2-5, the full variable domain is EAEVAQSPRYKITEKSQAVAFWCDPISGHATLYWYRQILGQGPELLVQFQDESVVDDSQLPKDRFSAERLKGVDSTLKIQPAELGDSAMYLCASSQVTDEEAQYFGPGTRLLVL.

To note about this clonotype: An end of the junction does not agree with germline; a read error may underlie this. The chain joins TRBV6-6 to TRBJ1-1, with D unresolved. CDR3 length equals 11 residues. Germline loops: CDR1 MNHNY, CDR2 SVGAGI (reference sequence). CDR3 amino acids: CANSYLTEALF. DNA for the CDR3: TGTGCCAACAGTTACTTGACTGAAGCTTTATTT.

As concerns this clonotype: Its ends do not fully match the called genes, so a read error is possible. This rearrangement joins TRBV5-5 to TRBJ1-1; TRBD1 is a possible D gene (5 bases). Germline values: CDR1 SGHKS, CDR2 YYEKEE (reference sequence). The CDR3 is 14 residues long. The CDR3 sequence: CVSSRTCVNTEVFF. The DNA of the CDR3 is TGTGTCAGCAGCAGGACATGCGTGAACACTGAAGTTTTCTTT.

The chain employs TRBV11-2 and TRBJ2-7; TRBD1 might be the D (7 bases). The CDR3 runs to 15 residues. CDR1 and CDR2 (germline): SGHAT, FQNNGV. The CDR3 is CTSSLDGGGRYEQYF. For the CDR3, the DNA is TGTACTAGCAGCTTAGATGGAGGGGGCAGGTACGAGCAGTACTTC.

This clonotype was picked up one time. V and J are TRBV10-2 and TRBJ2-7; the match to TRBD2 covers 8 bases. The CDR3 totals 14 residues. V gave up 4 bases and J gave up 7 bases; unmatched junction bases: 9. Germline CDR1 WSHSY, CDR2 SAAADI. In nucleotides, the CDR3 is TGCGCCAGCAGTGTAGTGAGCGGGAGATGGGAGCAGTACTTC. It specifies CASSVVSGRWEQYF.

With regard to this clonotype: Sequence at one end of the junction differs from germline and may be a read error. V is TRBV11-2 and J is TRBJ1-1, with 7 bases that match TRBD1. The germline CDR1 and CDR2 sequences are SGHAT and FQNNGV. This CDR3 is 20 amino acids long. The CDR3 sequence is CVSSLTGLGLGDLLNAEGFF. The CDR3 region has the DNA TGTGTCAGCAGCTTGACAGGGTTGGGCCTTGGGGATTTATTGAACGCTGAAGGTTTCTTT.

This chain links TRBV20-1 with TRBJ2-1; D not certain. V was cut by 5 bases and J by 0 bases, with 11 bases left in between. CDR3 length: 14 residues. Germline values: CDR1 DFQATT, CDR2 SNEGSKA (reference sequence). DNA of the CDR3: TGCAGTGCTGCCCAGGATTCCTCCTACAATGAGCAGTTCTTC. Encoded protein: CSAAQDSSYNEQFF.

Remarks on this clonotype: An end of the junction differs from the germline gene, which may be a read error. The chain recombines TRBV12-3 or TRBV12-4 with TRBJ2-1; no clear D gene. This CDR3 region has 13 residues. The CDR3 reads CASSPEMYNEHSF. The CDR3 DNA reads as TGTGCCAGCAGTCCAGAGATGTACAATGAGCATTCCTTC.

This clonotype was recorded once. The CDR3 DNA reads TGCAGTGCTAGAAGGGGGCCCACTGAAGCTTTCTTT. This encodes CSARRGPTEAFF. V is TRBV20-1 and J is TRBJ1-1, with TRBD1 identical over 7 bases. Looked up from germline, CDR1 is DFQATT and CDR2 is SNEGSKA (reference sequence). This CDR3 has 12 residues. J was trimmed by 4 bases and V by 2 bases; bases with no gene match: 1.

This clonotype has a single count. A clone one base away is much larger, so this may be a read error. The chain links TRBV14 to TRBJ2-7; TRBD2 matches 14 bases. Trimming took 3 bases from V and 5 from J; bases not matched to a gene: 6. The germline V gene has CDR1 SGHDN and CDR2 FVKESK. CDR3 length: 16 residues. The CDR3 protein is CASSHLGTSGSHEQYF. CDR3 nucleotide sequence: TGTGCCAGCAGCCATTTAGGGACTAGCGGGAGCCACGAGCAGTACTTC.

With respect to this clonotype: A much larger clonotype is one base distant, so this may be a read error. This sequence joins TRBV11-2 and TRBJ2-1; TRBD1 matches at 7 bases. The CDR3 covers 14 residues. Unmatched junction bases numbered 5, after V lost 2 bases and J lost 7 bases. In germline, CDR1 is SGHAT, CDR2 FQNNGV. CDR3 nucleotide sequence: TGTGCCAGCAGCTTACAGGGGGTCGATAATGAGCAGTTCTTC. Protein product: CASSLQGVDNEQFF. Full variable domain (missing parts from reference TRBV11-2 and TRBJ2-1): EAGVAQSPRYKIIEKRQSVAFWCNPISGHATLYWYQQILGQGPKLLIQFQNNGVVDDSQLPKDRFSAERLKGVDSTLKIQPAKLEDSAVYLCASSLQGVDNEQFFGPGTRLTVL.

A word on this clonotype: Relative to the germline gene, one junction end is altered; a read error may explain this. The chain recombines TRBV6-6 with TRBJ2-3; TRBD2 matches 8 bases. Germline V gene lookup returns CDR1 MNHNY and CDR2 SVGAGI (reference sequence). The CDR3 has 18 amino acids. CDR3 bases: TGTGCCAGCAGTTTCGACTCCCATGAAGCGGGAGCGACAGATACACAGTATTTT. Translated, it gives CASSFDSHEAGATDTQYF.

Worth noting for this clonotype: Mismatch with germline at one junction end may stem from a read error. As DNA, the CDR3 is TGTGTCAGCAGTTACAATGAGCGGTTCTTC. Translation gives CVSSYNERFF. The chain combines TRBV6-1 with TRBJ2-1; D not certain. CDR3 size: 10 residues. Germline values: CDR1 MNHNS, CDR2 SASEGT.

Details on this clonotype: A much bigger clone sits one base away, suggesting this may be a read error. The chain couples TRBV6-2 or TRBV6-3 to TRBJ2-5; TRBD2 matches at 13 bases. CDR3 length: 16 residues. Germline CDR1 reads MNHEY; CDR2 reads SVGEGT. CDR3 DNA sequence: TGTGACAGCAGTTCCGGACTAGCGGGAGATTTGGAGACCCAGTACTTC. It yields the protein CDSSSGLAGDLETQYF.

Comments on this clonotype: Relative to the germline gene, one junction end is altered; a read error may explain this. V is TRBV12-3 or TRBV12-4 and J is TRBJ1-5, with D tentatively TRBD1 (6 bases). The CDR3 extends over 15 amino acids. The CDR3 is CASSLGTEGDQPRNF. CDR3 bases: TGTGCCAGCAGTTTAGGGACAGAGGGCGATCAGCCCCGGAATTTT.

A word on this clonotype: At one end the junction does not follow the germline gene, possibly because of a read error. This chain links TRBV5-5 with TRBJ2-7, with 9 bases lining up with TRBD2. Germline values: CDR1 SGHKS, CDR2 YYEKEE (reference sequence). The CDR3 runs to 13 residues. The DNA for the CDR3 is TGTGCCAACCAAAGCGCGGGGGGGAACGAGCAGCACTTC. This translates into CANQSAGGNEQHF.

As to this clonotype: Lacking the conserved final phenylalanine or tryptophan, this CDR3 likely reflects a read error. The chain recombines TRBV6-2 or TRBV6-3 with TRBJ1-5; D gene ambiguous. Germline CDR1 is MNHEY and CDR2 is SVGEGT. The CDR3 has 14 amino acids. The CDR3 bases are TGTGCTAGCAGTTACTATTCAGACCCTCAGCCCCAGCATATT. This codes for CASSYYSDPQPQHI.